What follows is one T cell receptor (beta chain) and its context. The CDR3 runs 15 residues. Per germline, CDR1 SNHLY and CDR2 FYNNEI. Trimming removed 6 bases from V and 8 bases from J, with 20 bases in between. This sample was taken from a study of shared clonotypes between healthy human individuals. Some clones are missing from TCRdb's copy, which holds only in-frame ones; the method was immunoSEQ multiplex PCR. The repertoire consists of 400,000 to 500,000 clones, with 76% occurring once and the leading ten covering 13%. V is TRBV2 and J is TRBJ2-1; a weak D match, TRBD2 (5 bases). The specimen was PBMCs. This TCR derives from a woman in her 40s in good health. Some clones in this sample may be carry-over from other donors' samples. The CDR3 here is CASRVLAGGLDEQFF. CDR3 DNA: TGTGCCAGCAGGGTTCTGGCGGGTGGACTCGATGAGCAGTTCTTC.